This TCR beta chain appears in the sequencing data of a study of cytomegalovirus exposure and HLA in healthy donors. General observations from the study: An ancestry cluster, one associated with Asian ancestry, reportedly showed fewer N-insertions than the 666-donor mean in a later analysis. A classifier reportedly called cytomegalovirus status with high sensitivity and specificity.

With regard to this clone: The antigen remains unidentified.

V lost 2 bases, J lost 3 bases, and 11 bases lay in between. This CDR3 region has 15 residues. Germline V lookup: CDR1 MNHEY, CDR2 SMNVEV (reference sequence). Researchers ran the PCR with 60 Vbeta and 13 Jbeta primers. Sequenced by immunoSEQ multiplex PCR; TCRdb stores in-frame clones only, minus some. Counted here are about 110,000 clones, around three quarters occurring once; the ten biggest clones make up more than 4.5%. The receptor was derived from a female donor in good health and CMV-seropositive. Material: PBMCs. The rearrangement uses TRBV27 and TRBJ1-3, with D hard to call. CDR3 sequence: CASSLRAGIGNTIYF. The DNA of the CDR3 is TGTGCCAGCAGTTTACGGGCCGGGATTGGAAACACCATATATTTT.